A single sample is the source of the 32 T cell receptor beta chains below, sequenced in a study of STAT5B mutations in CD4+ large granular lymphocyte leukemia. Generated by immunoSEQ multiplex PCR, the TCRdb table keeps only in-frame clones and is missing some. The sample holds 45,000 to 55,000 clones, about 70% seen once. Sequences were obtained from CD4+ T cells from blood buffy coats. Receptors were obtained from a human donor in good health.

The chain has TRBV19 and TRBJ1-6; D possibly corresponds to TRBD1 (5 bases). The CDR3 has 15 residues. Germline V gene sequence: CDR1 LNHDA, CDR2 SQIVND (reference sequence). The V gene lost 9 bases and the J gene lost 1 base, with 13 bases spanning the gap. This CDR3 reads CASATGGSYNSPLHF. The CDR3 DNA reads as TGTGCCAGCGCGACGGGGGGGTCCTATAATTCACCCCTCCACTTT.

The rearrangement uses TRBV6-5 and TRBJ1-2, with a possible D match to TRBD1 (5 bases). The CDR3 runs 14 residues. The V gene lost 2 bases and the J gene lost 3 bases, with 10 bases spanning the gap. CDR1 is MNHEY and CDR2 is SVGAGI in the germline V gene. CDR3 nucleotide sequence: TGTGCCAGCAGTTACGGGGCAGATCACTATGGCTACACCTTC. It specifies CASSYGADHYGYTF.

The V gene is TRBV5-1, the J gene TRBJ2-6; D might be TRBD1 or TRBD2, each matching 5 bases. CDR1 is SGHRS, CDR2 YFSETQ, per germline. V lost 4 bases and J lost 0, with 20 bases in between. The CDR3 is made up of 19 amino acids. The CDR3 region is CASSPEGRGIFSGANVLTF. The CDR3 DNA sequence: TGCGCCAGCAGCCCAGAGGGACGGGGAATCTTCTCTGGGGCCAACGTCCTGACTTTC. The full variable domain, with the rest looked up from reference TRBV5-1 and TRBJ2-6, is KAGVTQTPRYLIKTRGQQVTLSCSPISGHRSVSWYQQTPGQGLQFLFEYFSETQRNKGNFPGRFSGRQFSNSRSEMNVSTLELGDSALYLCASSPEGRGIFSGANVLTFGAGSRLTVL.

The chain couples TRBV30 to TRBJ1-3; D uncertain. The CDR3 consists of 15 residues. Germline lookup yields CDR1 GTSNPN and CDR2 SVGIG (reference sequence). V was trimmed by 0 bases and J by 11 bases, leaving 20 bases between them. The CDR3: CAWSVGLHMVASIYF. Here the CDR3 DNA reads TGTGCCTGGAGTGTAGGGTTGCATATGGTGGCTTCCATATATTTT.

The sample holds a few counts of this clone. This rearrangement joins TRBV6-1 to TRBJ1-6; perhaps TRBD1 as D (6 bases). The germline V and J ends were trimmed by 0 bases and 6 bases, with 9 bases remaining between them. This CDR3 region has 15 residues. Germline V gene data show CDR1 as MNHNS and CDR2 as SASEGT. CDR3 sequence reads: CASSEAAGANSPLHF. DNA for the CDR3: TGTGCCAGCAGTGAAGCGGCAGGGGCTAATTCACCCCTCCACTTT.

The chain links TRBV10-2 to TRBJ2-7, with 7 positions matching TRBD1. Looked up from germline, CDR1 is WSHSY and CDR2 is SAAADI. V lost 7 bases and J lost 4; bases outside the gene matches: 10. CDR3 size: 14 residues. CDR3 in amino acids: CASNSQGPQYEQYF. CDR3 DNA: TGCGCCAGCAATTCACAGGGGCCTCAATACGAGCAGTACTTC.

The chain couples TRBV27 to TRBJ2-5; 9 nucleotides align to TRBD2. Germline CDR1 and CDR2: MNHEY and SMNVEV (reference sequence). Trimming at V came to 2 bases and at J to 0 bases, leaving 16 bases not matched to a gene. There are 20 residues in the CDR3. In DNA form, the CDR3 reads TGTGCCAGCAGTTTAGGGGCCTCTAGCGGGGCCCCGACCCACCAAGAGACCCAGTACTTC. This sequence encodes CASSLGASSGAPTHQETQYF.

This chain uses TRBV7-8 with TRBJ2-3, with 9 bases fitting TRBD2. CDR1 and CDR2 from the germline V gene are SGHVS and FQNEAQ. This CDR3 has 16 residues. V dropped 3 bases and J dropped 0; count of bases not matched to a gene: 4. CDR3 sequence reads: CASSFLAGESTDTQYF. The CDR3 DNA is TGTGCCAGCAGCTTTTTAGCGGGGGAGAGCACAGATACGCAGTATTTT.

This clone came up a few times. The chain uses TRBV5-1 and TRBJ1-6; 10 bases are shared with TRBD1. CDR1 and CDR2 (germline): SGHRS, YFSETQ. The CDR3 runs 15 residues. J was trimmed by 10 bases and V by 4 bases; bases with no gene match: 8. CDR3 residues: CASSDRTGGGSPLHF. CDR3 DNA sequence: TGCGCCAGCAGCGACAGGACAGGGGGTGGATCACCCCTCCACTTT.

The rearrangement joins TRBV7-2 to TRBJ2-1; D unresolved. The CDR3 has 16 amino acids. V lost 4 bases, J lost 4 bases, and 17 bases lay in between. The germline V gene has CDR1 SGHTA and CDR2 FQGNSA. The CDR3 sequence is CASSSSFNIPYNEQFF. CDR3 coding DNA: TGTGCCAGCAGCTCAAGCTTCAATATTCCGTACAATGAGCAGTTCTTC.

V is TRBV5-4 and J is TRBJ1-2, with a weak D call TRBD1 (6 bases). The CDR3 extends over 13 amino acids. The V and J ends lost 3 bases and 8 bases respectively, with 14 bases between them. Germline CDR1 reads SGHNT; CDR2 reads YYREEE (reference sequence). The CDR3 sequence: CASSSAGGEGYTF. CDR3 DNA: TGTGCCAGCAGCTCGGCTGGGGGCGAAGGCTACACCTTC. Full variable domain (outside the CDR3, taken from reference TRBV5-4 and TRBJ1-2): ETGVTQSPTHLIKTRGQQVTLRCSSQSGHNTVSWYQQALGQGPQFIFQYYREEENGRGNFPPRFSGLQFPNYSSELNVNALELDDSALYLCASSSAGGEGYTFGSGTRLTVV.

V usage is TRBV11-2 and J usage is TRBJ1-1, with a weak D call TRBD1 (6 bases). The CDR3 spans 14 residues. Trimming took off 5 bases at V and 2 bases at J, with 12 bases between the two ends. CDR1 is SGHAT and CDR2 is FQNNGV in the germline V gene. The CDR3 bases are TGTGCCAGCAGCCTCAGGGGCGATAACACTGAAGCTTTCTTT. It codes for CASSLRGDNTEAFF. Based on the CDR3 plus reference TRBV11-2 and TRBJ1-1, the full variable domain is EAGVAQSPRYKIIEKRQSVAFWCNPISGHATLYWYQQILGQGPKLLIQFQNNGVVDDSQLPKDRFSAERLKGVDSTLKIQPAKLEDSAVYLCASSLRGDNTEAFFGQGTRLTVV.

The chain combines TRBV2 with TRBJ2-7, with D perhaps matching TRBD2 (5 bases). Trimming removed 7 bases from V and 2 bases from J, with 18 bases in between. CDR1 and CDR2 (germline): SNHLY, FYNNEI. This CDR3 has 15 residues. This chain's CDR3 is CASTPRTGSPYEQYF. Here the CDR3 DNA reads TGTGCCAGCACTCCACGCACGGGATCCCCCTACGAGCAGTACTTC.

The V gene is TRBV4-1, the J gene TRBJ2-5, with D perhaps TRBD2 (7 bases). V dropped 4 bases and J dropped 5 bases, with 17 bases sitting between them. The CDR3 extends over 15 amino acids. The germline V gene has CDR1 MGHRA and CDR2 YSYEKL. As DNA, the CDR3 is TGCGCCAGCAGCCCCGGGGGGCTCGACGGGGAGACCCAGTACTTC. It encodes CASSPGGLDGETQYF.

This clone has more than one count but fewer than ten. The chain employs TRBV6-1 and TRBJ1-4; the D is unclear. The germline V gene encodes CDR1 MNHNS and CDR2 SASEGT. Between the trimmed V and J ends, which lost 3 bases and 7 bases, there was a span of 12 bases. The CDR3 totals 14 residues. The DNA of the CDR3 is TGTGCCAGCAGTGATCCCTGGGCAGCTGAAAAACTGTTTTTT. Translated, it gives CASSDPWAAEKLFF.

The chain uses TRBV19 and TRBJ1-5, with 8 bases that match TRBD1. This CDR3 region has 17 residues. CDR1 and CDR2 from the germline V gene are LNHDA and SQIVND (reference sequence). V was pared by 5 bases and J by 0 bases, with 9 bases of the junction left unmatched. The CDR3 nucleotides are TGTGCCAGTAGTTCCAAGACAGGGGTGGTTAGCAATCAGCCCCAGCATTTT. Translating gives CASSSKTGVVSNQPQHF.

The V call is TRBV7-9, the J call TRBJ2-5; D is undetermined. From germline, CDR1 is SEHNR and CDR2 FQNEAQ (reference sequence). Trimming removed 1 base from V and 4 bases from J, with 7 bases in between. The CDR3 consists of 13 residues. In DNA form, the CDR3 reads TGTGCCAGCAGCTTAGAGCTTAGAGAGACCCAGTACTTC. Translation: CASSLELRETQYF.

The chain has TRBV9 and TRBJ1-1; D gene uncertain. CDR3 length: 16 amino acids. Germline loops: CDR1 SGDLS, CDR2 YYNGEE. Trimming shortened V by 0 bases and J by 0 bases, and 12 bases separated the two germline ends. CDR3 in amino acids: CASSVGSTSMNTEAFF. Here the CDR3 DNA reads TGTGCCAGCAGCGTAGGGTCGACCTCCATGAACACTGAAGCTTTCTTT.

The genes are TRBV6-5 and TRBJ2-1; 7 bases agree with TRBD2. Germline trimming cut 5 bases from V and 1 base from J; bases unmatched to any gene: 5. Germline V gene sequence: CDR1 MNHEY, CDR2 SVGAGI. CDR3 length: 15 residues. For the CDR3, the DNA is TGTGCCAGCAGTCCGCAGGGAGGGTCCTACAATGAGCAGTTCTTC. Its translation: CASSPQGGSYNEQFF.

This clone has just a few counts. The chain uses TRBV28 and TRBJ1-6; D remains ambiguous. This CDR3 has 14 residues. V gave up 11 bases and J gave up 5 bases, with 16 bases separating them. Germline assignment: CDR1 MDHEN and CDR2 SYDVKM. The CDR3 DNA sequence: TGTGCCGCCTCCGGCCTCGAAAATAATTCACCCCTCCACTTT. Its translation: CAASGLENNSPLHF.

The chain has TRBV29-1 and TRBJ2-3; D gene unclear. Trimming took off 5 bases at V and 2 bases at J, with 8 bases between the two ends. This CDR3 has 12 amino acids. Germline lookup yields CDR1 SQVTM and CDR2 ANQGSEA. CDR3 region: CSVTQNTDTQYF. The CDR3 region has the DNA TGCAGCGTTACCCAAAACACAGATACGCAGTATTTT.

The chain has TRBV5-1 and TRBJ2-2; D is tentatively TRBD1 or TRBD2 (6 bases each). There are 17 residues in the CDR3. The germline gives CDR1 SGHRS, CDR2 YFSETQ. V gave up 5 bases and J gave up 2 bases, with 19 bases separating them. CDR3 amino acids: CASRVGGGSRNTGELFF. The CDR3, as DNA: TGCGCCAGCAGGGTCGGAGGGGGGTCCCGAAACACCGGGGAGCTGTTTTTT.

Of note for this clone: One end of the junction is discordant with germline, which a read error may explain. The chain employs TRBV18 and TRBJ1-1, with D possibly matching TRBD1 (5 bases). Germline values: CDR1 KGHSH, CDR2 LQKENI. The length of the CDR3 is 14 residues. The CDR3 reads CASSPPGTNTEAFF. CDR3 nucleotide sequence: TGTGCCAGCTCCCCACCAGGGACGAACACTGAAGCTTTCTTT.

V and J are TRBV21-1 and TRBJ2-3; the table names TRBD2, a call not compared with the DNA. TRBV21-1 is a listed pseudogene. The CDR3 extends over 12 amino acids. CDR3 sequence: CASPGVTDTQYF. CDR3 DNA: TGTGCCAGCCCGGGGGTTACAGATACGCAGTATTTT.

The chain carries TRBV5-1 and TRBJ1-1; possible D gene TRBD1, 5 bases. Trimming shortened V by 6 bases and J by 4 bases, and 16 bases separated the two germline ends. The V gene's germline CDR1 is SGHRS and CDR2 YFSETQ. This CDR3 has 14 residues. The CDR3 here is CASTPAQGPTEAFF. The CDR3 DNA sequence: TGCGCCAGCACCCCGGCCCAGGGACCCACTGAAGCTTTCTTT.

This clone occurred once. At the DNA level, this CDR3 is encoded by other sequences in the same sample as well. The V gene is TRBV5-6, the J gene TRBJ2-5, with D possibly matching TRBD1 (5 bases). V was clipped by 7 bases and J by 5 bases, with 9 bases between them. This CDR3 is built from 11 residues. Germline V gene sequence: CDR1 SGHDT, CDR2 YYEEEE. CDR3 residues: CASSSGETQYF. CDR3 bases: TGTGCCAGCTCATCAGGGGAGACCCAGTACTTC.

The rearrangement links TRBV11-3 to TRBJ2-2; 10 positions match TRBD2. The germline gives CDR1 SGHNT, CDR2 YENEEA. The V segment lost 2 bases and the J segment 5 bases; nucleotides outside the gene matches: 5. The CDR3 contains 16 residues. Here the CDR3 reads CASSLRAGGSTGELFF. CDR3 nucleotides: TGTGCCAGCAGCTTACGAGCGGGGGGGAGTACCGGGGAGCTGTTTTTT. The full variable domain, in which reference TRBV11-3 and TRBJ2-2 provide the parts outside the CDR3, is EAGVVQSPRYKIIEKKQPVAFWCNPISGHNTLYWYLQNLGQGPELLIRYENEEAVDDSQLPKDRFSAERLKGVDSTLKIQPAELGDSAVYLCASSLRAGGSTGELFFGEGSRLTVL.

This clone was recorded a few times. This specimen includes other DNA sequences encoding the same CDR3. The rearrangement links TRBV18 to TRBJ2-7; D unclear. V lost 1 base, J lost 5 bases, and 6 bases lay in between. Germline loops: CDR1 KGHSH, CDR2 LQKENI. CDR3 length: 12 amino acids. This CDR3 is CASSPQAHEQYF. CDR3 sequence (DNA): TGTGCCAGCTCACCACAGGCACACGAGCAGTACTTC.

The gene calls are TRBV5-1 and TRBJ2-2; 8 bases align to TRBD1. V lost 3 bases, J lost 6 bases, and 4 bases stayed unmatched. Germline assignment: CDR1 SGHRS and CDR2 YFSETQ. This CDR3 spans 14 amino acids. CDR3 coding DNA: TGCGCCAGCAGCTCGGGACAGGTGGCCGGGGAGCTGTTTTTT. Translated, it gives CASSSGQVAGELFF.

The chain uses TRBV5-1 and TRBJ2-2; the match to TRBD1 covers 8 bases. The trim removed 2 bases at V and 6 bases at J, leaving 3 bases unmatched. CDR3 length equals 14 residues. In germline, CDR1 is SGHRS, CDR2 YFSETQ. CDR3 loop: CASSFQGAPGELFF. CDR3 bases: TGCGCCAGCAGCTTCCAGGGGGCGCCCGGGGAGCTGTTTTTT.

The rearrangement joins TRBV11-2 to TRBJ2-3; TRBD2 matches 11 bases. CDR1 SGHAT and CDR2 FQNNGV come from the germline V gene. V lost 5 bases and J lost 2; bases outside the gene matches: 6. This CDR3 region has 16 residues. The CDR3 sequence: CASSETSGGYTDTQYF. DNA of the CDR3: TGTGCCAGCAGCGAAACTAGCGGGGGTTACACAGATACGCAGTATTTT. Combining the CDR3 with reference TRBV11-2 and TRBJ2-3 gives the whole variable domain EAGVAQSPRYKIIEKRQSVAFWCNPISGHATLYWYQQILGQGPKLLIQFQNNGVVDDSQLPKDRFSAERLKGVDSTLKIQPAKLEDSAVYLCASSETSGGYTDTQYFGPGTRLTVL.

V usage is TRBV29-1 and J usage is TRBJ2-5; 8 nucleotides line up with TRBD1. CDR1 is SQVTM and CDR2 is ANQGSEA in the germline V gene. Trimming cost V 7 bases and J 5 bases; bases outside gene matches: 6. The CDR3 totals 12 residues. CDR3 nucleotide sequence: TGCAGCGCTGAGACAGGGGACGAGACCCAGTACTTC. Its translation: CSAETGDETQYF.